This T cell receptor (beta chain) was identified in a study of blood T cell repertoires in COVID-19 (dated by TCRdb to 2018 to 2020). Study-wide context: Collaborator samples came from the United States, Italy and Spain and covered acute and convalescent phases of COVID-19. A de-identified subject ID, COVID-19 status, age in years and sex were almost always included in the sample metadata. The samples were drawn from two sources: the first 160 participants of the ongoing ImmuneRACE study, and some 1,300 subjects contributed by 6 global collaborators. Where HLA class I and class II types were available, the types were taken from metadata supplied by the sample provider, not from assay-based typing. Subjects who had been exposed to COVID-19, were actively infected with it, or had recovered from it provided the deeply sampled blood TCRbeta repertoires that made up the dataset. The repertoires were released in a freely available public database intended as a resource for research on the immune response to SARS-CoV-2. The material from the prospective study consisted of cDNA or gDNA derived from T cells, B-cell-depleted T cells, or PBMCs. General study outcomes and caveats: How much clinical and demographic metadata was included differed by source and by participant, and the metadata was provided uncurated.

A remark on this clone: This clone's antigen is unknown. The input lacks base qualities; no much larger clone sits a single base away.

TCRbeta CDR3 regions were amplified from genomic DNA by means of the immunoSEQ Assay, a bias-controlled multiplex PCR. The study's own analysis went as follows. The number of nucleated cells in each sample was estimated from the amplification of reference gene primers within the assay. To quantify the absolute abundance of each unique TCRbeta CDR3 rearrangement, sequence reads were collapsed and filtered. Productive Simpson clonality was computed per sample as the square root of Simpson's diversity index over productive rearrangements. Here the immuneACCESS table is served through TCRdb, limited to in-frame sequences with V and J called. Missing clones are a known gap in these copies; in checked studies unresolved V genes cover under half, and the rest lacks a known reason. The DNA gave D and trimming, while V, J and clone size come from that table. The sample yields 180,000 or so clones; roughly 86% were counted once. The top ten clonotypes cover 2.5% to 4% of the sample.

Collaborating institutions collected whole blood in K2EDTA tubes following their own protocols. For TCRbeta analysis, collaborators shipped samples as frozen whole blood, isolated PBMCs, or DNA extracted from either of those sample types. Trimming removed 2 bases from V and 1 base from J; the gene matches leave 6 bases unexplained. CDR1 and CDR2, per the germline V gene (reference sequence), are MNHEY and SMNVEV. The CDR3, cysteine through phenylalanine, is 18 amino acids long. The CDR3 DNA has 54 bases and is translated from base 1. The source of this sequence is a man in his 70s with acute or convalescent COVID-19. Sequenced sample: peripheral blood. The chain was built from TRBV27 and TRBJ2-5; 14 of the junction bases match TRBD2. The CDR3 corresponds to CASSLRTSGRLSQETQYF. The DNA sequence is given as TGTGCCAGCAGTTTACGGACTAGCGGGAGGCTTAGCCAAGAGACCCAGTACTTC.